These 11 T cell receptor beta chains came from one sample sequenced in a study of T cell changes during pregnancy in multiple sclerosis. Assay: immunoSEQ multiplex PCR; the TCRdb copy retains only in-frame clones and omits some. Here the sample spans 50,000 or so clones, over 80% being singletons. The material was CD4+ T cells from peripheral blood mononuclear cells, obtained in the third trimester of pregnancy. These receptors were obtained from a female donor with multiple sclerosis, enrolled in a pregnancy study.

The V and J genes are TRBV29-1 and TRBJ1-5; no firm D call. Germline V gives CDR1 SQVTM, CDR2 ANQGSEA. This CDR3 region has 15 residues. Deletions cut 4 bases from V and 1 base from J, with 14 bases between. The CDR3 region has the DNA TGCAGCGTTGTTGAGGGAGTCGGAAGCAATCAGCCCCAGCATTTT. This sequence encodes CSVVEGVGSNQPQHF.

The J gene is TRBJ2-3, the V gene TRBV11-2; D is undetermined. The V end lost 1 base, the J end lost 14 bases, and 10 bases lay between the germline ends. The CDR3 sequence is 11 residues long. CDR1 is SGHAT and CDR2 is FQNNGV in the germline V gene. The CDR3 DNA is TGTGCCAGCAGCTTAGGGTCCCTAGGGTATTTT. Protein product: CASSLGSLGYF.

This rearrangement joins TRBV27 to TRBJ1-2; D not resolved. Between the trimmed V and J ends, which lost 6 bases and 3 bases, there was a span of 11 bases. From germline, CDR1 is MNHEY and CDR2 SMNVEV (reference sequence). The CDR3 length is 13 residues. DNA for the CDR3: TGTGCCAGCAGCGGTGTAGCGTACTATGGCTACACCTTC. This codes for CASSGVAYYGYTF.

The chain employs TRBV27 and TRBJ2-3, with a tentative D call TRBD1 (5 bases). V was cut by 2 bases and J by 1 base, with 10 bases left in between. The CDR3 loop spans 15 amino acids. Germline values: CDR1 MNHEY, CDR2 SMNVEV (reference sequence). CDR3 in amino acids: CASSLEGVGTDTQYF. The CDR3 DNA reads TGTGCCAGCAGTTTAGAAGGGGTCGGCACAGATACGCAGTATTTT.

This clone was seen a single time. The chain couples TRBV9 to TRBJ2-5, with 10 positions matching TRBD1. CDR3 length: 13 amino acids. CDR1 and CDR2 (germline): SGDLS, YYNGEE. V shed 7 bases and J 4 bases; nucleotides not matched to a gene: 4. This chain's CDR3 is CASRQGAGETQYF. The DNA for the CDR3 is TGTGCCAGCCGACAGGGGGCAGGAGAGACCCAGTACTTC. The variable domain in full, completed from reference TRBV9 and TRBJ2-5, reads DSGVTQTPKHLITATGQRVTLRCSPRSGDLSVYWYQQSLDQGLQFLIQYYNGEERAKGNILERFSAQQFPDLHSELNLSSLELGDSALYFCASRQGAGETQYFGPGTRLLVL.

This clone was counted a single time. The V gene is TRBV4-2, the J gene TRBJ1-5; a possible D gene is TRBD1 (6 bases). The CDR3 is 17 amino acids. V was pared by 0 bases and J by 6 bases, with 18 bases between. Germline values: CDR1 LGHNA, CDR2 YNFKEQ. CDR3 coding DNA: TGTGCCAGCAGCCAAGATTGGGGGCGGGCAGGAAGTCAGCCCCAGCATTTT. It is translated as CASSQDWGRAGSQPQHF.

V gene TRBV19 combines with J gene TRBJ1-5; maybe TRBD1 (5 bases). V dropped 6 bases and J dropped 0 bases, with 9 bases sitting between them. The CDR3 runs to 14 residues. CDR1 is LNHDA, CDR2 SQIVND, per germline (reference sequence). The CDR3 reads CASRGDYSNQPQHF. CDR3 in DNA: TGTGCCAGTAGGGGGGACTATAGCAATCAGCCCCAGCATTTT.

This sequence joins TRBV9 and TRBJ2-1; 11 bases align to TRBD2. The CDR3 contains 16 residues. Germline CDR1 reads SGDLS; CDR2 reads YYNGEE. Trimming removed 0 bases from V and 5 bases from J; junction bases left unmatched: 4. CDR3 loop: CASSVGHSGGDNEQFF. In DNA, the CDR3 is TGTGCCAGCAGCGTAGGCCATAGCGGGGGGGACAATGAGCAGTTCTTC. The full variable domain, completed using reference TRBV9 and TRBJ2-1, is DSGVTQTPKHLITATGQRVTLRCSPRSGDLSVYWYQQSLDQGLQFLIQYYNGEERAKGNILERFSAQQFPDLHSELNLSSLELGDSALYFCASSVGHSGGDNEQFFGPGTRLTVL.

This chain uses TRBV7-2 with TRBJ1-2; D unresolved. V lost 1 base and J lost 9, with 18 bases in between. The CDR3 covers 15 residues. CDR1 and CDR2 from the germline V gene are SGHTA and FQGNSA. The CDR3 DNA reads as TGTGCCAGCAGCTTAGACGAGGGCCTGATTACTAGCTACACCTTC. It is translated as CASSLDEGLITSYTF.

V and J are TRBV5-4 and TRBJ2-7; 8 nucleotides align to TRBD1. CDR3 length: 14 residues. V lost 4 bases, J lost 2 bases, and 5 bases stayed unmatched. Germline CDR1 SGHNT, CDR2 YYREEE (reference sequence). This CDR3 is CASSREDRAYEQYF. Here the CDR3 DNA reads TGTGCCAGCAGCCGCGAGGACAGGGCCTACGAGCAGTACTTC.

This clone was observed once. This chain links TRBV5-1 with TRBJ1-1; no definite D call. Germline CDR1 and CDR2: SGHRS and YFSETQ. CDR3 size: 14 residues. V was cut by 0 bases and J by 2 bases, with 8 bases left in between. CDR3 DNA sequence: TGCGCCAGCAGCTTGGCCTCGGGTAACACTGAAGCTTTCTTT. The encoded protein is CASSLASGNTEAFF.